This T cell receptor beta chain appears in the sequencing data of a study of T cell responses to AZD1222 COVID-19 vaccine. Findings and caveats of the study: Just a handful of AZD1222 recipients tested seropositive at baseline.

The table came from immunoSEQ multiplex PCR; TCRdb's copy has only in-frame clones and leaves some out. The repertoire consists of tens of thousands of clones, with approximately 90% occurring once and the leading ten covering 15% to 20%. In its sample, this clone was seen once. Its antigen is unknown. Looked up from germline, CDR1 is MNHEY and CDR2 is SVGAGI. The CDR3 is 14 amino acids. Trimming removed 2 bases at V and 5 bases at J, with 12 bases between. Sample: peripheral blood, taken on day 0 of AZD1222 vaccination. This clonotype originated in an adult in good health. The V gene is TRBV6-5, the J gene TRBJ2-5; no reliable D call. CDR3 sequence reads: CASSYGGQQETQYF. The CDR3 DNA reads as TGTGCCAGCAGTTACGGTGGTCAGCAGGAGACCCAGTACTTC.